These 27 T cell receptor beta chains share one sample of origin, sequenced in a study of neurological immune-mediated disorders. MiXCR, applied by TCRdb to the 5' RACE reads, yields one record per CDR3 protein. The sample consists of some 10,000 distinct CDR3 sequences, over 20% of them appearing once. The sample consisted of CD8+ T cells from blood. All receptors come from a woman aged 55-70 years with HTLV-1-associated myelopathy (HAM/TSP).

This clonotype showed up many times. The chain is built from TRBV6-5 and TRBJ1-2; weak D call: TRBD1 (6 bases). The CDR3 runs 17 residues. Trimming removed 0 bases at V and 4 bases at J, with 18 bases between. Germline V gene data show CDR1 as MNHEY and CDR2 as SVGAGI. CDR3 sequence (DNA): TGTGCCAGCAGTTACTCCCTTCAACAGGGATACGCCTATGGCTACACCTTC. It encodes CASSYSLQQGYAYGYTF.

V usage is TRBV24-1 and J usage is TRBJ2-1, with a possible D match to TRBD2 (5 bases). Trimming took 1 base from V and 8 from J, leaving 14 bases between them. The CDR3 consists of 15 residues. Per germline, CDR1 KGHDR and CDR2 SFDVKD. The CDR3 nucleotides are TGTGCCACCAGTGATTTAACCGGGGATATCGATGAGCAGTTCTTC. Translation gives CATSDLTGDIDEQFF.

The V and J genes are TRBV25-1 and TRBJ2-1; a possible D gene is TRBD2 (6 bases). CDR1 and CDR2 from the germline V gene are MGHDK and SYGVNS. The CDR3 extends over 12 amino acids. V lost 6 bases and J 3 bases, leaving 6 bases between the germline ends. The CDR3, as DNA: TGTGCCAGCAGGGGGGGCTACAATGAGCAGTTCTTC. Translated: CASRGGYNEQFF.

Worth noting for this clonotype: Because the CDR3's place on the DNA is in doubt, the DNA is left out and the CDR3 is given as listed by TCRdb. This chain connects TRBV11-2 to TRBJ2-1; the table's D call of TRBD2 was not tested on the DNA. Germline-derived CDR1 and CDR2 are SGHAT and FQNNGV. The CDR3 numbers 20 amino acids, ends counted. CDR3 protein: CASSFYICSARRHEYNEKFF.

This clonotype came up many times. This chain connects TRBV25-1 to TRBJ1-2, with 7 bases fitting TRBD1. V lost 3 bases and J lost 2; bases outside the gene matches: 0. The CDR3 sequence is 13 residues long. Germline-derived CDR1 and CDR2 are MGHDK and SYGVNS. The CDR3 region is CASSEGQNYGYTF. The CDR3, as DNA: TGTGCCAGCAGTGAGGGACAGAACTATGGCTACACCTTC.

The genes are TRBV5-4 and TRBJ2-7; D not resolved. The V and J ends lost 4 bases and 2 bases respectively, with 4 bases between them. This CDR3 has 11 residues. Germline values: CDR1 SGHNT, CDR2 YYREEE (reference sequence). Written as DNA, the CDR3 is TGTGCCAGCAGCACCACCTACGAGCAGTACTTC. This sequence encodes CASSTTYEQYF. Combining the CDR3 with reference TRBV5-4 and TRBJ2-7 gives the whole variable domain ETGVTQSPTHLIKTRGQQVTLRCSSQSGHNTVSWYQQALGQGPQFIFQYYREEENGRGNFPPRFSGLQFPNYSSELNVNALELDDSALYLCASSTTYEQYFGPGTRLTVT.

In this sample, this clonotype turned up a few times. One junction end does not reproduce the germline sequence, and a read error may be involved. The chain has TRBV20-1 and TRBJ2-7; D possibly corresponds to TRBD2 (5 bases). The CDR3 extends over 14 amino acids. From germline, CDR1 is DFQATT and CDR2 SNEGSKA (reference sequence). The CDR3 region is CSARGRALSYEQYF. The CDR3 DNA sequence: TGCAGTGCAAGAGGGCGGGCACTTTCCTACGAGCAGTACTTC.

This clonotype was seen at least ten times. The CDR3 coding sequence is TGTGCCAGCAGTTTAGTAAACACCGGGGAGCTGTTTTTT. It codes for CASSLVNTGELFF. The V and J genes are TRBV27 and TRBJ2-2; D not resolved. V shed 2 bases and J shed 2 bases, with 3 bases lying between them. The CDR3 sequence is 13 residues long. Germline CDR1 reads MNHEY; CDR2 reads SMNVEV (reference sequence).

This clonotype appeared many times. The chain uses TRBV20-1 and TRBJ2-7, with 7 nucleotides matching TRBD1. The germline CDR1 and CDR2 sequences are DFQATT and SNEGSKA (reference sequence). V lost 4 bases and J lost 4; bases outside the gene matches: 13. The CDR3 loop spans 15 amino acids. The DNA of the CDR3 is TGCAGTGCTACTACCTCCGGGACAGTAATTTACGAGCAGTACTTC. This encodes CSATTSGTVIYEQYF.

There are many counts of this clonotype. The chain couples TRBV4-1 to TRBJ1-1; 7 bases fit TRBD1. In germline, CDR1 is MGHRA, CDR2 YSYEKL. J gave up 1 base and V 3 bases, and 2 bases lay outside the gene matches. The CDR3 loop spans 14 amino acids. For the CDR3, the DNA is TGCGCCAGCAGCCAGAGACAGGGGAACACTGAAGCTTTCTTT. Translating it yields CASSQRQGNTEAFF.

In its sample, this clonotype was seen many times. V is TRBV6-5 and J is TRBJ2-6; no reliable D call. Trimming cost V 5 bases and J 4 bases, with 9 bases left between them. This CDR3 is built from 14 residues. Germline V gives CDR1 MNHEY, CDR2 SVGAGI. The CDR3 coding sequence is TGTGCCAGCAGTCCAGCCGGGGGGGCCAACGTCCTGACTTTC. Translated, it gives CASSPAGGANVLTF.

This clonotype was seen at least ten times. The chain couples TRBV20-1 to TRBJ2-3; D remains ambiguous. The CDR3 consists of 15 residues. V lost 0 bases, J lost 7 bases, and 17 bases lay in between. CDR1 and CDR2 from the germline V gene are DFQATT and SNEGSKA (reference sequence). The CDR3 reads CSARDPAVRLNTQYF. Written as DNA, the CDR3 is TGCAGTGCTAGAGATCCCGCGGTGAGGTTGAATACGCAGTATTTT.

This rearrangement joins TRBV5-6 to TRBJ2-3; D is undetermined. Per the germline V gene, CDR1 is SGHDT and CDR2 is YYEEEE. The CDR3 contains 12 residues. Trimming stripped 4 bases from V and 6 bases from J, with 9 bases between. The CDR3 DNA follows: TGTGCCAGCAGCCCCGGGTTGGATACGCAGTATTTT. Translating it yields CASSPGLDTQYF. Supplemented by reference TRBV5-6 and TRBJ2-3, the full variable domain reads DAGVTQSPTHLIKTRGQQVTLRCSPKSGHDTVSWYQQALGQGPQFIFQYYEEEERQRGNFPDRFSGHQFPNYSSELNVNALLLGDSALYLCASSPGLDTQYFGPGTRLTVL.

There are many counts of this clonotype. V and J are TRBV6-1 and TRBJ1-1, with D maybe TRBD1 (5 bases). V lost 5 bases, J lost 1 base, and 11 bases lay in between. The CDR3 sequence is 14 residues long. Germline CDR1 and CDR2: MNHNS and SASEGT. CDR3 DNA: TGTGCCAGCAGTCGGGGGGTGGGGAACACTGAAGCTTTCTTT. It is translated as CASSRGVGNTEAFF.

Many counts were recorded for this clonotype. The chain joins TRBV20-1 to TRBJ1-5; D unclear. The CDR3 is made up of 14 amino acids. The V gene lost 4 bases and the J gene lost 0 bases, with 10 bases spanning the gap. From germline, CDR1 is DFQATT and CDR2 SNEGSKA (reference sequence). The CDR3 loop reads CSAIRRYSNQPQHF. The DNA of the CDR3 is TGCAGTGCTATAAGGCGTTATAGCAATCAGCCCCAGCATTTT.

This clonotype was recorded at least ten times. V and J are TRBV20-1 and TRBJ1-2; the D gene is possibly TRBD1 (5 bases). The V gene's germline CDR1 is DFQATT and CDR2 SNEGSKA (reference sequence). This CDR3 is built from 15 residues. The V end lost 3 bases, the J end lost 6 bases, and 20 bases lay between the germline ends. The DNA of the CDR3 is TGCAGTGCTAGTCCCGGGTCGGGGGTAGTTCATGGCTACACCTTC. It codes for CSASPGSGVVHGYTF.

This clonotype was seen many times. This chain connects TRBV20-1 to TRBJ1-5; D is unresolved. The CDR3 extends over 14 amino acids. The V end was cut by 0 bases, the J end by 4 bases, with 10 bases between. Germline V gives CDR1 DFQATT, CDR2 SNEGSKA (reference sequence). The chain's CDR3 is CSARDYRANQPQHF. For the CDR3, the DNA is TGCAGTGCTAGAGATTATCGAGCAAATCAGCCCCAGCATTTT.

This clonotype is medium-sized by share. The chain has TRBV20-1 and TRBJ1-1; D unclear. Germline-derived CDR1 and CDR2 are DFQATT and SNEGSKA (reference sequence). The CDR3 length is 14 residues. Trimming pared 3 bases from V and 0 bases from J, leaving 11 bases between. CDR3 in amino acids: CSASYGSLNTEAFF. CDR3 DNA: TGCAGTGCTAGTTACGGCTCCTTGAACACTGAAGCTTTCTTT.

This clonotype was picked up many times. The chain carries TRBV2 and TRBJ1-2, with TRBD1 matching over 7 bases. From germline, CDR1 is SNHLY and CDR2 FYNNEI. With 6 bases clipped from V and 4 bases from J, the junction kept 2 bases outside the gene matches. The CDR3 sequence is 12 residues long. CDR3 sequence reads: CASRQGVYGYTF. DNA of the CDR3: TGTGCCAGCAGGCAGGGGGTCTATGGCTACACCTTC.

This clonotype was counted at least ten times. This chain connects TRBV9 to TRBJ2-1, with D possibly being TRBD2 (5 bases). The ends were cut back, 4 bases at V and 7 bases at J, with 21 bases in the middle. CDR1 and CDR2 from the germline V gene are SGDLS and YYNGEE. This CDR3 spans 16 amino acids. This CDR3 is CASSPPSPSPQNEQFF. CDR3 in DNA: TGTGCCAGCAGCCCTCCGAGTCCTAGCCCCCAGAATGAGCAGTTCTTC.

This clonotype was seen at least ten times. V usage is TRBV27 and J usage is TRBJ2-2; D possibly uses TRBD1 or TRBD2 (5 bases each). The CDR3 consists of 15 residues. Germline loops: CDR1 MNHEY, CDR2 SMNVEV (reference sequence). The V gene lost 0 bases and the J gene lost 4 bases, with 9 bases spanning the gap. CDR3 DNA sequence: TGTGCCAGCAGTTTATCGAGAGGGGTCACCGGGGAGCTGTTTTTT. Translation: CASSLSRGVTGELFF.

This clonotype showed up many times. The chain employs TRBV6-4 and TRBJ2-3, with D perhaps TRBD1 or TRBD2 (7 bases each). CDR1 and CDR2 from the germline V gene are MRHNA and SNTAGT. The ends were cut back, 3 bases at V and 2 bases at J, with 21 bases in the middle. The CDR3 spans 18 residues. CDR3 DNA sequence: TGTGCCAGCAGTGAAGGGGGGGACAGCCTCTGGGACACAGATACGCAGTATTTT. Its protein is CASSEGGDSLWDTDTQYF.

This clonotype came up many times. The V call is TRBV6-5, the J call TRBJ2-3; 12 positions match TRBD1. This CDR3 is built from 16 residues. V gave up 0 bases and J gave up 5 bases; unmatched junction bases: 3. Germline V gene lookup returns CDR1 MNHEY and CDR2 SVGAGI. The CDR3 loop reads CASSYSGTGGEDTQYF. The DNA for the CDR3 is TGTGCCAGCAGTTACTCGGGGACAGGGGGCGAAGATACGCAGTATTTT.

This clonotype was seen many times. This chain's CDR3 is CASSKTGELSGYTF. As DNA, the CDR3 is TGTGCCAGCAGTAAAACAGGGGAGCTGTCTGGCTACACCTTC. J is TRBJ1-2 and V is TRBV6-5; TRBD1 agrees at 7 bases. V lost 5 bases and J lost 7; bases outside the gene matches: 10. The germline gives CDR1 MNHEY, CDR2 SVGAGI. The CDR3 spans 14 residues.

Ten or more counts support this clonotype. This chain connects TRBV9 to TRBJ1-2; D is unresolved. In germline, CDR1 is SGDLS, CDR2 YYNGEE. The length of the CDR3 is 14 residues. V was pared by 0 bases and J by 4 bases, with 10 bases between. As DNA, the CDR3 is TGTGCCAGCAGCGTAGGAACAGCGATCTATGGCTACACCTTC. This codes for CASSVGTAIYGYTF. Full variable domain (missing parts from reference TRBV9 and TRBJ1-2): DSGVTQTPKHLITATGQRVTLRCSPRSGDLSVYWYQQSLDQGLQFLIQYYNGEERAKGNILERFSAQQFPDLHSELNLSSLELGDSALYFCASSVGTAIYGYTFGSGTRLTVV.

This clonotype came up many times. The V call is TRBV9, the J call TRBJ2-2, with D uncertain. Trimming removed 1 base at V and 1 base at J, with 8 bases between. This CDR3 contains 15 residues. Per germline, CDR1 SGDLS and CDR2 YYNGEE. CDR3 DNA: TGTGCCAGCAGCGTAACAATGTGGAACACCGGGGAGCTGTTTTTT. This translates into CASSVTMWNTGELFF.

A remark on this clonotype: A single base separates this from a much larger clone, so it may be a read error. This chain joins TRBV2 and TRBJ2-1; 10 bases fit TRBD1. V lost 6 bases to trimming and J lost 8 bases; unmatched junction nucleotides: 10. From germline, CDR1 is SNHLY and CDR2 FYNNEI. The CDR3 runs 15 residues. The CDR3 spells CASRTGTGVCDEQFF. The CDR3 nucleotides are TGTGCCAGCAGAACCGGGACAGGGGTTTGTGATGAGCAGTTCTTC.